Below are 10 T cell receptor beta chains sequenced from a single sample in a study of T cell repertoires in cytomegalovirus infection. Antigen specificity for these receptors is unknown. MiXCR, applied by TCRdb to the reads, yields one record per CDR3 protein. The sample has hundreds of thousands of distinct CDR3 sequences, roughly 33% seen once; the top ten hold around a sixth. The material was cultured PBMCs, obtained from culture after CMV antigen stimulation. These TCRs come from a human donor in good health (CMV status not recorded). Some clones in this sample may be carry-over from other donors' samples.

The CDR3 here is CASSFGTGLQETQYF. In nucleotides, the CDR3 is TGTGCCAGCAGCTTCGGGACAGGGCTGCAAGAGACCCAGTACTTC. The chain links TRBV11-2 to TRBJ2-5, with TRBD1 identical over 9 bases. Germline values: CDR1 SGHAT, CDR2 FQNNGV. This CDR3 contains 15 residues. Losses at the gene ends were 3 bases for V and 2 bases for J; bases not matched to a gene: 4.

This clonotype was observed a handful of times. The chain is built from TRBV5-4 and TRBJ2-1, with 10 bases lining up with TRBD2. Germline CDR1 and CDR2: SGHNT and YYREEE (reference sequence). The CDR3 spans 15 residues. V lost 4 bases, J lost 4 bases, and 5 bases stayed unmatched. The CDR3 loop is CASSSLSGGYNEQFF. In nucleotides, the CDR3 is TGTGCCAGCAGCAGCCTTAGCGGGGGGTACAATGAGCAGTTCTTC.

The chain is built from TRBV12-3 or TRBV12-4 and TRBJ2-2; TRBD2 might be the D (5 bases). The germline V and J ends were trimmed by 3 bases and 7 bases, with 12 bases remaining between them. CDR3 size: 14 residues. The CDR3 nucleotides are TGTGCCAGCAGTTTCTCCGGGGTTAGCGGGGAGCTGTTTTTT. It translates to CASSFSGVSGELFF.

This clonotype was observed a handful of times. The V and J genes are TRBV2 and TRBJ2-7; D uncertain. The length of the CDR3 is 14 residues. V dropped 7 bases and J dropped 0 bases, with 13 bases sitting between them. Germline CDR1 SNHLY, CDR2 FYNNEI. The chain's CDR3 is CASTTRANSYEQYF. CDR3 DNA sequence: TGTGCCAGCACCACCCGTGCGAACTCCTACGAGCAGTACTTC.

This sequence joins TRBV12-3 or TRBV12-4 and TRBJ2-7, with 10 bases lining up with TRBD2. The CDR3 sequence is 13 residues long. V trimming: 6 bases; J trimming: 2 bases; junction bases outside the gene matches: 1. The DNA for the CDR3 is TGTGCCAGCAGACTAGCGGGACCCTACGAGCAGTACTTC. Translated: CASRLAGPYEQYF.

This clonotype was observed a few times. The chain joins TRBV7-2 to TRBJ2-7; 10 bases match TRBD1. The CDR3 totals 15 residues. From germline, CDR1 is SGHTA and CDR2 FQGNSA. Unmatched junction bases numbered 7, after V lost 5 bases and J lost 3 bases. The CDR3 nucleotides are TGTGCCAGCAGCACGAGGACAGGGGGGGTCTACGAGCAGTACTTC. Encoded protein: CASSTRTGGVYEQYF.

This clonotype was found many times. The chain employs TRBV7-2 and TRBJ2-1; D perhaps matches TRBD2 (6 bases). The CDR3 loop spans 15 amino acids. Germline lookup yields CDR1 SGHTA and CDR2 FQGNSA. V was trimmed by 7 bases and J by 0 bases, leaving 13 bases between them. CDR3 residues: CASIFSGSSYNEQFF. In DNA, the CDR3 is TGTGCCAGCATTTTTTCCGGGAGCTCCTACAATGAGCAGTTCTTC.

The chain employs TRBV7-6 and TRBJ1-4; 8 bases match TRBD1. V shed 5 bases and J 7 bases; nucleotides not matched to a gene: 15. The CDR3 loop spans 17 amino acids. CDR1 SGHVS and CDR2 FNYEAQ come from the germline V gene. In DNA form, the CDR3 reads TGTGCCAGCAGCCGACCGGGACAGGCCGTTTGGGGTGAAAAACTGTTTTTT. It specifies CASSRPGQAVWGEKLFF.

The chain combines TRBV20-1 with TRBJ2-5, with 8 bases matching TRBD2. This CDR3 region has 14 residues. Germline V CDR1 and CDR2: DFQATT, SNEGSKA (reference sequence). Trimming cost V 3 bases and J 1 base; bases outside gene matches: 4. For the CDR3, the DNA is TGCAGTGCTAGGGCTAGCGGGCGCCAAGAGACCCAGTACTTC. Its translation: CSARASGRQETQYF.

This clonotype was seen more than once but under ten times. This sequence joins TRBV12-3 or TRBV12-4 and TRBJ2-7; D call uncertain. Trimming cost V 3 bases and J 7 bases, with 10 bases left between them. CDR3 length: 12 amino acids. CDR3 loop: CASSFLVGEQYF. CDR3 nucleotides: TGTGCCAGCAGTTTCTTAGTAGGAGAGCAGTACTTC.